Presented here are 27 T cell receptor beta chains from one specimen sequenced in a study of cytomegalovirus exposure and HLA in healthy donors. The PCR contained 60 Vbeta and 13 Jbeta primers. TCRdb's copy holds only in-frame clones and misses some; the assay was immunoSEQ multiplex PCR. The sample contains about 180,000 clones, roughly 79% of which appear only once. The material sequenced was PBMCs. The receptors shown here come from a male donor in good health and CMV-seronegative.

The chain couples TRBV2 to TRBJ2-7, with a possible D match to TRBD1 (6 bases). CDR3 length: 14 residues. V was pared by 6 bases and J by 4 bases, with 16 bases between. Germline lookup yields CDR1 SNHLY and CDR2 FYNNEI. Written as DNA, the CDR3 is TGTGCCAGCAGGATACAGGGTACGAGTTACGAGCAGTACTTC. This translates into CASRIQGTSYEQYF.

This clone was detected a few times. The chain carries TRBV18 and TRBJ2-1; 9 nucleotides agree with TRBD1. The V gene's germline CDR1 is KGHSH and CDR2 LQKENI. The J segment lost 7 bases and the V segment lost 3 bases, leaving 4 bases of the junction unmatched. The CDR3 spans 14 residues. The CDR3 here is CASSPGQGLNEQFF. The CDR3 DNA follows: TGTGCCAGCTCACCGGGACAGGGTTTGAATGAGCAGTTCTTC.

V usage is TRBV6-6 and J usage is TRBJ1-3; no clear D gene. The V end lost 8 bases, the J end lost 0 bases, and 5 bases lay between the germline ends. There are 12 residues in the CDR3. Germline lookup yields CDR1 MNHNY and CDR2 SVGAGI (reference sequence). The CDR3 reads CASGPSGNTIYF. Written as DNA, the CDR3 is TGTGCCAGCGGGCCCTCTGGAAACACCATATATTTT.

This chain links TRBV7-9 with TRBJ2-1, with TRBD2 matching 7 bases. Germline values: CDR1 SEHNR, CDR2 FQNEAQ (reference sequence). CDR3 size: 16 residues. J was trimmed by 8 bases and V by 0 bases; bases with no gene match: 10. CDR3 protein: CASSLAAGVAPHEQFF. CDR3 nucleotide sequence: TGTGCCAGCAGCTTAGCGGCGGGAGTGGCCCCCCATGAGCAGTTCTTC.

This clone was detected only once. J is TRBJ2-1 and V is TRBV7-8; D may be TRBD2 (6 bases). From germline, CDR1 is SGHVS and CDR2 FQNEAQ. The V end was cut by 5 bases, the J end by 0 bases, with 11 bases between. This CDR3 region has 15 residues. CDR3 loop: CASSISGISYNEQFF. In nucleotides, the CDR3 is TGTGCCAGCAGCATTAGCGGAATCTCCTACAATGAGCAGTTCTTC.

The V and J genes are TRBV6-6 and TRBJ1-2, with TRBD1 matching 7 bases. The CDR3 is made up of 14 amino acids. V shed 7 bases, J shed 7 bases, and the junction held 12 bases outside the gene matches. Germline CDR1 reads MNHNY; CDR2 reads SVGAGI (reference sequence). The CDR3 spells CASTIDRDGTGYTF. CDR3 in DNA: TGTGCCAGCACCATCGACAGGGATGGTACTGGCTACACCTTC.

This chain joins TRBV30 and TRBJ1-1; 8 positions match TRBD1. The CDR3 spans 13 residues. Germline assignment: CDR1 GTSNPN and CDR2 SVGIG (reference sequence). Germline trimming cut 3 bases from V and 3 bases from J; bases unmatched to any gene: 3. The CDR3 protein is CAWRVQGDTEAFF. Here the CDR3 DNA reads TGTGCCTGGAGGGTACAGGGGGACACTGAAGCTTTCTTT. Full variable domain (outside the CDR3, taken from reference TRBV30 and TRBJ1-1): SQTIHQWPATLVQPVGSPLSLECTVEGTSNPNLYWYRQAAGRGLQLLFYSVGIGQISSEVPQNLSASRPQDRQFILSSKKLLLSDSGFYLCAWRVQGDTEAFFGQGTRLTVV.

The count of this clone is one. The chain is built from TRBV29-1 and TRBJ2-1; TRBD1 agrees at 8 bases. The CDR3 sequence is 13 residues long. J gave up 7 bases and V 4 bases, and 6 bases lay outside the gene matches. The germline V gene encodes CDR1 SQVTM and CDR2 ANQGSEA. The CDR3 bases are TGCAGCGTTGGACAGGGGATTGTGAATGAGCAGTTCTTC. Protein: CSVGQGIVNEQFF.

The chain links TRBV30 to TRBJ2-1; 9 bases are a match to TRBD2. In germline, CDR1 is GTSNPN, CDR2 SVGIG (reference sequence). V was pared by 1 base and J by 2 bases, with 9 bases of the junction left unmatched. The CDR3 is made up of 17 amino acids. Here the CDR3 reads CAWSGRGGAFTYNEQFF. The CDR3 bases are TGTGCCTGGAGTGGGCGGGGGGGCGCTTTCACCTACAATGAGCAGTTCTTC.

The rearrangement joins TRBV6-4 to TRBJ2-1; 12 bases align to TRBD2. This CDR3 is built from 15 residues. Germline CDR1 reads MRHNA; CDR2 reads SNTAGT. V shed 6 bases, J shed 7 bases, and the junction held 7 bases outside the gene matches. CDR3 sequence: CASSSSGRVSNEQFF. The CDR3 bases are TGTGCCAGCAGCTCTAGCGGGAGGGTATCGAATGAGCAGTTCTTC.

The CDR3: CASSLGAGGGDEQFF. CDR3 nucleotides: TGCGCCAGCAGCTTGGGAGCGGGAGGGGGGGATGAGCAGTTCTTC. This chain uses TRBV5-1 with TRBJ2-1, with 10 bases fitting TRBD2. Germline V gene data show CDR1 as SGHRS and CDR2 as YFSETQ. The ends lost 0 bases at V and 8 bases at J; junction bases unmatched: 5. The CDR3 is 15 residues long.

The chain joins TRBV28 to TRBJ2-7; 7 bases line up with TRBD2. Germline trimming cut 6 bases from V and 3 bases from J; bases unmatched to any gene: 5. Germline V lookup: CDR1 MDHEN, CDR2 SYDVKM. The CDR3 extends over 13 amino acids. CDR3 sequence: CASRSGTLYEQYF. The CDR3 bases are TGTGCCAGCAGGAGCGGGACTCTCTACGAGCAGTACTTC.

The chain joins TRBV6-5 to TRBJ2-7, with a weak D call TRBD2 (6 bases). V was cut by 1 base and J by 6 bases, with 10 bases left in between. The CDR3 runs 13 residues. Germline V CDR1 and CDR2: MNHEY, SVGAGI. CDR3 amino acids: CASSYFLEGEQYF. CDR3 DNA: TGTGCCAGCAGTTACTTCTTGGAGGGCGAGCAGTACTTC.

This chain connects TRBV4-1 to TRBJ2-7, with D perhaps matching TRBD2 (5 bases). Germline assignment: CDR1 MGHRA and CDR2 YSYEKL. The CDR3 is 14 residues long. With 4 bases removed from V and 2 bases from J, the gap between germline ends came to 12 bases. CDR3 coding DNA: TGCGCCAGCAGCCGATTCGACGGGACCTACGAGCAGTACTTC. Amino acids: CASSRFDGTYEQYF.

V gene TRBV25-1 combines with J gene TRBJ2-5; TRBD2 matches 14 bases. The CDR3 spans 13 residues. Unmatched junction bases numbered 3, after V lost 4 bases and J lost 11 bases. Germline V gene lookup returns CDR1 MGHDK and CDR2 SYGVNS. CDR3 protein: CASSGLAGGRQYF. The CDR3 DNA sequence: TGTGCCAGCAGTGGACTAGCGGGAGGGCGGCAGTACTTC.

The CDR3 loop reads CASSLVWGVNTEAFF. CDR3 bases: TGTGCCAGCAGCTTAGTTTGGGGCGTGAACACTGAAGCTTTCTTT. This chain uses TRBV7-9 with TRBJ1-1; the D gene is possibly TRBD1 (5 bases). The V gene lost 1 base and the J gene lost 0 bases, with 9 bases spanning the gap. CDR1 and CDR2 (germline): SEHNR, FQNEAQ (reference sequence). This CDR3 contains 15 residues.

The gene calls are TRBV29-1 and TRBJ2-7; 7 nucleotides match TRBD1. V was pared by 8 bases and J by 0 bases, with 10 bases of the junction left unmatched. The CDR3 sequence is 14 residues long. CDR1 is SQVTM, CDR2 ANQGSEA, per germline. CDR3 in amino acids: CSFQGTDYSYEQYF. Written as DNA, the CDR3 is TGCAGCTTCCAGGGGACAGACTACTCCTACGAGCAGTACTTC.

The chain couples TRBV28 to TRBJ1-5; D is perhaps TRBD1 (6 bases). Germline values: CDR1 MDHEN, CDR2 SYDVKM. With 6 bases removed from V and 5 bases from J, the gap between germline ends came to 8 bases. CDR3 length equals 12 residues. The CDR3 DNA reads as TGTGCCAGCAGGGACAGTTATCAGCCCCAGCATTTT. Translating gives CASRDSYQPQHF.

The V gene is TRBV4-1, the J gene TRBJ1-2, with 7 bases lining up with TRBD1. The CDR3 consists of 15 residues. Germline CDR1 MGHRA, CDR2 YSYEKL. V was pared by 4 bases and J by 3 bases, with 8 bases of the junction left unmatched. CDR3 region: CASSPRAGTDYGYTF. For the CDR3, the DNA is TGCGCCAGCAGCCCGCGAGCCGGGACAGACTATGGCTACACCTTC.

The chain uses TRBV9 and TRBJ2-3; D gene ambiguous. CDR1 is SGDLS and CDR2 is YYNGEE in the germline V gene. The CDR3 totals 14 residues. Trimming removed 0 bases from V and 2 bases from J, with 7 bases in between. This CDR3 reads CASSVGGVTDTQYF. CDR3 DNA: TGTGCCAGCAGCGTAGGAGGAGTCACAGATACGCAGTATTTT.

This chain links TRBV29-1 with TRBJ1-4; unclear D gene. The CDR3 runs 14 residues. From germline, CDR1 is SQVTM and CDR2 ANQGSEA. Trimming shortened V by 5 bases and J by 7 bases, and 17 bases separated the two germline ends. CDR3 protein: CSVQDPGGSEKLFF. CDR3 sequence (DNA): TGCAGCGTTCAGGACCCCGGAGGTAGTGAAAAACTGTTTTTT. Complete variable domain (other parts from reference TRBV29-1 and TRBJ1-4): SAVISQKPSRDICQRGTSLTIQCQVDSQVTMMFWYRQQPGQSLTLIATANQGSEATYESGFVIDKFPISRPNLTFSTLTVSNMSPEDSSIYLCSVQDPGGSEKLFFGSGTQLSVL.

This clone has only one observation. The V call is TRBV27, the J call TRBJ1-5, with D unclear. There are 14 residues in the CDR3. In germline, CDR1 is MNHEY, CDR2 SMNVEV (reference sequence). V gave up 5 bases and J gave up 0 bases, with 8 bases separating them. CDR3 residues: CASSPSDSNQPQHF. CDR3 nucleotide sequence: TGTGCCAGCAGTCCCAGCGATAGCAATCAGCCCCAGCATTTT.

The chain carries TRBV2 and TRBJ2-5; 8 bases line up with TRBD1. The J call may be incorrect, as the DNA end agrees better with TRBJ2-7. The CDR3 runs 15 residues. Germline assignment: CDR1 SNHLY and CDR2 FYNNEI. CDR3 residues: CASSGMGQVSYEQYF. CDR3 in DNA: TGTGCCAGCAGTGGGATGGGACAGGTTAGCTACGAGCAGTACTTC.

V is TRBV10-3 and J is TRBJ1-5; D is unclear. V was trimmed by 4 bases and J by 3 bases, leaving 10 bases between them. CDR1 is ENHRY, CDR2 SYGVKD, per germline. This CDR3 comprises 14 residues. CDR3 coding DNA: TGTGCCATCAGTGTGGAGGGTAACAATCAGCCCCAGCATTTT. Translation gives CAISVEGNNQPQHF.

The CDR3 region is CASSSQNTDTQYF. DNA of the CDR3: TGTGCCAGCAGCTCCCAAAACACAGATACGCAGTATTTT. The V gene is TRBV7-3, the J gene TRBJ2-3; D is unresolved. The V end was cut by 4 bases, the J end by 2 bases, with 7 bases between. Germline CDR1 SGHTA, CDR2 FQGTGA. This CDR3 is 13 amino acids long.

The chain employs TRBV18 and TRBJ1-1; tentative D call: TRBD1 (6 bases). Trimming pared 6 bases from V and 2 bases from J, leaving 13 bases between. The CDR3 spans 14 residues. Germline-derived CDR1 and CDR2 are KGHSH and LQKENI. The CDR3: CASSPDRLNTEAFF. The CDR3 region has the DNA TGTGCCAGCTCCCCGGACAGACTCAACACTGAAGCTTTCTTT.

The V call is TRBV7-3, the J call TRBJ2-1, with 12 positions matching TRBD2. CDR1 SGHTA and CDR2 FQGTGA come from the germline V gene. This CDR3 has 16 amino acids. V was clipped by 4 bases and J by 10 bases; unmatched bases: 11. The CDR3 loop reads CASSSHSSGRAREQFF. The CDR3, as DNA: TGTGCCAGCAGCTCGCATTCTAGCGGGAGGGCCAGAGAGCAGTTCTTC.